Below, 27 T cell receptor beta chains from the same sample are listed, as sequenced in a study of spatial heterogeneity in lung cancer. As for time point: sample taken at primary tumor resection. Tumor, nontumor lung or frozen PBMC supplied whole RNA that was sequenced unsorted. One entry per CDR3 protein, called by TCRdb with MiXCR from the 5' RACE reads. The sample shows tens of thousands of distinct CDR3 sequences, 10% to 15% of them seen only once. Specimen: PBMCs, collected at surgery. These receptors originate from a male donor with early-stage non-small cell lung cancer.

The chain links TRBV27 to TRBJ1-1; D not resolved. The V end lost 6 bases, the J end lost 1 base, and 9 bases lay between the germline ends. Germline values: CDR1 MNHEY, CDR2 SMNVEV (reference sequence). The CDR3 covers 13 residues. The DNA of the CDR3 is TGTGCCAGCAGGGGAGCAGAGAACACTGAAGCTTTCTTT. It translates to CASRGAENTEAFF.

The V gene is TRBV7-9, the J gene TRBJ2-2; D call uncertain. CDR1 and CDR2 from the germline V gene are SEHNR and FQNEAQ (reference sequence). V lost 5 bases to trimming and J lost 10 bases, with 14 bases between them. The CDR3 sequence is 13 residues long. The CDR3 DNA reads TGTGCCAGCAGCCATGGACCCTACATGGAGCTGTTTTTT. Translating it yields CASSHGPYMELFF.

CDR3 amino acids: CASSTGNTEAFF. The CDR3 DNA reads as TGTGCCAGCAGCACAGGGAACACTGAAGCTTTCTTT. The chain is built from TRBV7-9 and TRBJ1-1; weak D call: TRBD1 (5 bases). The CDR3 is 12 amino acids. V lost 5 bases, J lost 1 base, and 5 bases lay in between. Germline V lookup: CDR1 SEHNR, CDR2 FQNEAQ (reference sequence). Filled out from reference TRBV7-9 and TRBJ1-1, the complete variable domain reads DTGVSQNPRHKITKRGQNVTFRCDPISEHNRLYWYRQTLGQGPEFLTYFQNEAQLEKSRLLSDRFSAERPKGSFSTLEIQRTEQGDSAMYLCASSTGNTEAFFGQGTRLTVV.

The chain's CDR3 is CASSLRVAGYTEAFF. DNA for the CDR3: TGTGCCAGCAGTTTACGTGTGGCAGGGTATACTGAAGCTTTCTTT. The chain is built from TRBV12-3 or TRBV12-4 and TRBJ1-1, with D possibly matching TRBD1 (5 bases). The V gene lost 2 bases and the J gene lost 5 bases, with 15 bases spanning the gap. CDR3 size: 15 residues.

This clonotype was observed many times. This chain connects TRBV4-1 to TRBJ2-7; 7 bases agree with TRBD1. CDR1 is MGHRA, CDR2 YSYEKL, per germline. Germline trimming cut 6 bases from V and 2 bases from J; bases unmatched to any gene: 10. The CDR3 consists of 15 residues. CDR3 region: CASSDRQGKAYEQYF. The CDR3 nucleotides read TGCGCCAGCAGTGACCGACAGGGTAAAGCCTACGAGCAGTACTTC.

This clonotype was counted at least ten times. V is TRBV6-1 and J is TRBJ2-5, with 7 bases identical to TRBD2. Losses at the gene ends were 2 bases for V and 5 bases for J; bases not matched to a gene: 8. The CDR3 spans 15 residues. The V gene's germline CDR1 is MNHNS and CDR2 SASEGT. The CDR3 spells CASSELAASVETQYF. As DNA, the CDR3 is TGTGCCAGCAGTGAACTAGCGGCCAGCGTTGAGACCCAGTACTTC.

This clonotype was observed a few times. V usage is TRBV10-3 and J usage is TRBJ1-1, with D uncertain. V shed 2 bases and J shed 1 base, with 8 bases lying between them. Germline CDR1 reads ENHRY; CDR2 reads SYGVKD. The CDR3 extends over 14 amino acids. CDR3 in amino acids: CAISEVGGNTEAFF. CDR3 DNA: TGTGCCATCAGTGAGGTAGGCGGGAACACTGAAGCTTTCTTT.

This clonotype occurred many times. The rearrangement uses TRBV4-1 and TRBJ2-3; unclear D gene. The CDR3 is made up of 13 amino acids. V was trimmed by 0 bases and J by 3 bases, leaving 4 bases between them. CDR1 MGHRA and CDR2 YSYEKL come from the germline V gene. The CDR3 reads CASSQERTDTQYF. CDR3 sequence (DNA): TGCGCCAGCAGCCAAGAGCGGACAGATACGCAGTATTTT.

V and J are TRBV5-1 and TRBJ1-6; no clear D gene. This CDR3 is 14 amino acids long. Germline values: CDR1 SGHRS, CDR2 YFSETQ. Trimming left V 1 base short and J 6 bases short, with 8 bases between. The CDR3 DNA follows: TGCGCCAGCAGCTTGCAGCCGGTTAATTCACCCCTCCACTTT. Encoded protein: CASSLQPVNSPLHF.

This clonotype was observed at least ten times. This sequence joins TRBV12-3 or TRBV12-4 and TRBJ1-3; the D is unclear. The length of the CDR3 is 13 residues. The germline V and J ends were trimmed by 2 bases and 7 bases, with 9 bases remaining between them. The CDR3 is CASSLRAANTIYF. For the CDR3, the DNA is TGTGCCAGCAGTTTAAGAGCAGCTAACACCATATATTTT.

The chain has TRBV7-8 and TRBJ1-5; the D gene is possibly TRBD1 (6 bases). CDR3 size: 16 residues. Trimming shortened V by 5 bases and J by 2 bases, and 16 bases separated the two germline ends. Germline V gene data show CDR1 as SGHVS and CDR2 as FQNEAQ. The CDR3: CASSPAGQSGNQPQHF. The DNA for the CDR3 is TGTGCCAGCAGCCCAGCCGGACAGTCGGGCAATCAGCCCCAGCATTTT.

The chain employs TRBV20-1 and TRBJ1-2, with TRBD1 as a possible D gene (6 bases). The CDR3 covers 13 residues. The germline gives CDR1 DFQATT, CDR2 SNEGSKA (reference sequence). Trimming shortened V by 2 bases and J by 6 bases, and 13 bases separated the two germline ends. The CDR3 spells CSARKQGGDGYTF. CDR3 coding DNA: TGCAGTGCTAGAAAACAGGGCGGAGATGGCTACACCTTC.

CDR3 sequence: CSAISGRENTGELFF. In nucleotides, the CDR3 is TGCAGTGCTATATCCGGGAGGGAGAACACCGGGGAGCTGTTTTTT. V gene TRBV20-1 combines with J gene TRBJ2-2; 8 bases are a match to TRBD2. Germline V lookup: CDR1 DFQATT, CDR2 SNEGSKA (reference sequence). V trimming: 4 bases; J trimming: 1 base; junction bases outside the gene matches: 5. The CDR3 contains 15 residues.

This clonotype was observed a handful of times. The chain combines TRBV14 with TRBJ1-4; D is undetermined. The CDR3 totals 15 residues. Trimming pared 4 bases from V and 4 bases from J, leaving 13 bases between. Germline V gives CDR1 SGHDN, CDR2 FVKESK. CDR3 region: CASSLRGVGNEKLFF. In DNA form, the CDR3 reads TGTGCCAGCAGCCTTCGAGGCGTTGGTAATGAAAAACTGTTTTTT.

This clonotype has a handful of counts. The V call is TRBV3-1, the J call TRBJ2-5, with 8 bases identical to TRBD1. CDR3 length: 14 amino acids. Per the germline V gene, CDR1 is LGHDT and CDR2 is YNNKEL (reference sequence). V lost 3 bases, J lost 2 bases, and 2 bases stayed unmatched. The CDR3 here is CASSQTGVQETQYF. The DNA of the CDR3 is TGTGCCAGCAGCCAGACAGGGGTTCAAGAGACCCAGTACTTC.

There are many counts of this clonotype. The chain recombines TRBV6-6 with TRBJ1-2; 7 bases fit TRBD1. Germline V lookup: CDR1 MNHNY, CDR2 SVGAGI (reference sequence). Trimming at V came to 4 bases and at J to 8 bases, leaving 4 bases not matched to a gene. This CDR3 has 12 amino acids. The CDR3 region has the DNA TGTGCCAGCAGTTTAACAGGGGTCGGCTACACCTTC. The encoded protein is CASSLTGVGYTF.

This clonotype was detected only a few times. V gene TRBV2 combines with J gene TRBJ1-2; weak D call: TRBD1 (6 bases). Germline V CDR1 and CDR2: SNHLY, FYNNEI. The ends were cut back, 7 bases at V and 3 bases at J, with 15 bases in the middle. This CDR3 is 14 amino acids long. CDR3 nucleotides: TGTGCCAGCACGAGGGGGGAGATGGACTATGGCTACACCTTC. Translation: CASTRGEMDYGYTF.

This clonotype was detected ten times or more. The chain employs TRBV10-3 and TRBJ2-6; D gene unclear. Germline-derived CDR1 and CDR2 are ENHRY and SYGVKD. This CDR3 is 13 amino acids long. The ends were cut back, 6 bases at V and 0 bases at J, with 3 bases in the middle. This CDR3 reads CAISSSGANVLTF. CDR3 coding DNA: TGTGCCATCAGCTCCTCTGGGGCCAACGTCCTGACTTTC.

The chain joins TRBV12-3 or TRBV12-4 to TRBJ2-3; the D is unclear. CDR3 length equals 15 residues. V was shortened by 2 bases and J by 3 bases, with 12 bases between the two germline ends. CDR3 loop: CASSLSFGRTDTQYF. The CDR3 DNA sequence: TGTGCCAGCAGTTTATCCTTCGGCAGAACAGATACGCAGTATTTT.

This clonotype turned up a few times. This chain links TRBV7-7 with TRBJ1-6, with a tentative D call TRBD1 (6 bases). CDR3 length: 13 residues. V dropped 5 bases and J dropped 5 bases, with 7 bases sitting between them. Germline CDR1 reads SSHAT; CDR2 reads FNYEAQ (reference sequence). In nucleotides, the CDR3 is TGTGCCAGCAGCGCAGGGGATAATTCACCCCTCCACTTT. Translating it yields CASSAGDNSPLHF. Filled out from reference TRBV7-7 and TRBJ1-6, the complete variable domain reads GAGVSQSPRYKVTKRGQDVTLRCDPISSHATLYWYQQALGQGPEFLTYFNYEAQPDKSGLPSDRFSAERPEGSISTLTIQRTEQRDSAMYRCASSAGDNSPLHFGNGTRLTVT.

CDR3 nucleotide sequence: TGTGCCATCAGTAGGACCTCCCTTTCACCCCTCCACTTT. Translated: CAISRTSLSPLHF. This chain connects TRBV10-3 to TRBJ1-6; no clear D gene. The CDR3 spans 13 residues. Germline lookup yields CDR1 ENHRY and CDR2 SYGVKD. V shed 5 bases and J shed 9 bases, with 11 bases lying between them.

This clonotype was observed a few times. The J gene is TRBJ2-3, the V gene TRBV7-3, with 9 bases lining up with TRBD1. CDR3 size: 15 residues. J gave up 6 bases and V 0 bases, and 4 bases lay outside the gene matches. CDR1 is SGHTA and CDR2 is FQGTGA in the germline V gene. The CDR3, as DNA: TGTGCCAGCAGCTTAACTACAGGGGGCATGGATACGCAGTATTTT. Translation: CASSLTTGGMDTQYF.

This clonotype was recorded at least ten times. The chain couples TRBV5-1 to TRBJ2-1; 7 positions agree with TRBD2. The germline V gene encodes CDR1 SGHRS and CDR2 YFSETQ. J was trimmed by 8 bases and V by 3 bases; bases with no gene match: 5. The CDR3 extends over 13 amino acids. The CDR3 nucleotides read TGCGCCAGCAGCTCTACTAGCGAGGATGAGCAGTTCTTC. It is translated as CASSSTSEDEQFF.

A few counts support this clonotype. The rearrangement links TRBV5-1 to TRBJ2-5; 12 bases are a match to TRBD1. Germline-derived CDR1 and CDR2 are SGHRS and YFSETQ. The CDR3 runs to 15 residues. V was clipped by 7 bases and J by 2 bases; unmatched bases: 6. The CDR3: CASFGTGGRQETQYF. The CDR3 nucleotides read TGCGCCAGCTTCGGGACAGGGGGCCGGCAAGAGACCCAGTACTTC.

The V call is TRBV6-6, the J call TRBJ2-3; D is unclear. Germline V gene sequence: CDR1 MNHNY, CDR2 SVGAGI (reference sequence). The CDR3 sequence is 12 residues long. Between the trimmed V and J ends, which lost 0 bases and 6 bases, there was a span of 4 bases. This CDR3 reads CASSYSSDTQYF. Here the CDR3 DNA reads TGTGCCAGCAGTTACTCGTCGGATACGCAGTATTTT.

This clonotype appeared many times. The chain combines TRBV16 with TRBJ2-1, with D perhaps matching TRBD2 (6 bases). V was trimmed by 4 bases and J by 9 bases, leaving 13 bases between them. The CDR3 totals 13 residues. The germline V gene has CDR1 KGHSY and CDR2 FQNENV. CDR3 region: CASSPHGGSEQFF. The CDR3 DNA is TGTGCCAGCAGCCCCCATGGGGGGAGTGAGCAGTTCTTC.

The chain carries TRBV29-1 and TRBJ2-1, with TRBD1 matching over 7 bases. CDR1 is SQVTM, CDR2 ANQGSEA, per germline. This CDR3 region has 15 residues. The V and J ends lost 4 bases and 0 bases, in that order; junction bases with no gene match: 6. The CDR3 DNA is TGCAGCGTTGTTGGGGGACAGTTCTCCTACAATGAGCAGTTCTTC. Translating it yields CSVVGGQFSYNEQFF.